Listed here are 27 T cell receptor beta chains from one sample, sequenced in a study of cytomegalovirus exposure and HLA in healthy donors. PCR used 60 Vbeta primers and 13 Jbeta primers. Generated by immunoSEQ multiplex PCR, the TCRdb table keeps only in-frame clones and is missing some. The table lists 150,000 to 250,000 clones, 70% to 80% of them singletons, with roughly 1.4% in the top ten. Material for sequencing was PBMCs. The receptors were sampled from a girl under 18 in good health and CMV-seropositive.

The V and J genes are TRBV30 and TRBJ2-1, with 8 bases identical to TRBD2. Losses at the gene ends were 3 bases for V and 7 bases for J; bases not matched to a gene: 11. Germline assignment: CDR1 GTSNPN and CDR2 SVGIG (reference sequence). The CDR3 runs 15 residues. CDR3 bases: TGTGCCTGGAGGGGGGGGCGGGGGGCGAGAAATGAGCAGTTCTTC. Its protein product is CAWRGGRGARNEQFF.

This chain joins TRBV6-6 and TRBJ1-1, with 7 bases aligning to TRBD1. V trimming: 6 bases; J trimming: 13 bases; junction bases outside the gene matches: 17. CDR3 length equals 14 residues. Germline loops: CDR1 MNHNY, CDR2 SVGAGI (reference sequence). The CDR3 is CASRWTGAGADVFF. CDR3 nucleotide sequence: TGTGCCAGCAGGTGGACAGGAGCGGGTGCTGACGTTTTCTTT.

This clone has only a few counts. The rearrangement joins TRBV25-1 to TRBJ1-5; the match to TRBD1 covers 7 bases. The CDR3 has 16 amino acids. Germline CDR1 MGHDK, CDR2 SYGVNS. V was clipped by 2 bases and J by 4 bases; unmatched bases: 8. CDR3 in DNA: TGTGCCAGCAGTGAAAATGGCAGGGGGAGAAATCAGCCCCAGCATTTT. Protein: CASSENGRGRNQPQHF.

The rearrangement uses TRBV9 and TRBJ1-1; 7 bases agree with TRBD1. The CDR3 is 13 amino acids. V lost 1 base, J lost 4 bases, and 1 base stayed unmatched. Germline V lookup: CDR1 SGDLS, CDR2 YYNGEE. The CDR3 bases are TGTGCCAGCAGCGTAAGACAGGGCACTGAAGCTTTCTTT. Translation: CASSVRQGTEAFF.

J is TRBJ1-5 and V is TRBV13; TRBD1 aligns across 9 bases. Germline lookup yields CDR1 PRHDT and CDR2 FYEKMQ (reference sequence). CDR3 size: 15 residues. V shed 5 bases and J 6 bases; nucleotides not matched to a gene: 8. CDR3 protein: CASSVGQGTAQPQHF. The CDR3 DNA is TGTGCCAGCAGCGTGGGACAGGGAACGGCTCAGCCCCAGCATTTT.

V is TRBV11-3 and J is TRBJ2-7, with a possible D match to TRBD2 (5 bases). CDR1 is SGHNT, CDR2 YENEEA, per germline. The CDR3 totals 15 residues. The V gene lost 5 bases and the J gene lost 3 bases, with 17 bases spanning the gap. The CDR3 loop is CASSPSFGEIYEQYF. The DNA of the CDR3 is TGTGCCAGCAGCCCCTCCTTCGGGGAGATCTACGAGCAGTACTTC.

This chain uses TRBV11-3 with TRBJ2-7; 8 bases match TRBD1. The CDR3 has 14 residues. The germline V gene encodes CDR1 SGHNT and CDR2 YENEEA. With 5 bases clipped from V and 2 bases from J, the junction kept 5 bases outside the gene matches. The CDR3 loop reads CASSRSQGAYEQYF. CDR3 nucleotide sequence: TGTGCCAGCAGCCGTTCACAGGGGGCCTACGAGCAGTACTTC.

The rearrangement links TRBV9 to TRBJ2-5; the D gene is possibly TRBD1 (6 bases). V dropped 4 bases and J dropped 3 bases, with 7 bases sitting between them. The CDR3 extends over 12 amino acids. The V gene's germline CDR1 is SGDLS and CDR2 YYNGEE. As DNA, the CDR3 is TGTGCCAGCAGCCCAGGGGAAGAGACCCAGTACTTC. Amino acid sequence: CASSPGEETQYF.

The chain links TRBV5-6 to TRBJ1-2; the D is unclear. The V and J ends lost 4 bases and 7 bases respectively, with 23 bases between them. Germline V gene lookup returns CDR1 SGHDT and CDR2 YYEEEE. The CDR3 has 16 amino acids. The CDR3 sequence: CASSHEPGEKKSGYTF. As DNA, the CDR3 is TGTGCCAGCAGCCACGAACCGGGAGAGAAGAAAAGTGGCTACACCTTC.

In this sample, this clone turned up a few times. The germline gene is not matched at one end of the junction; a read error may be the cause. The chain combines TRBV14 with TRBJ1-2, with D uncertain. Germline CDR1 SGHDN, CDR2 FVKESK. CDR3 size: 12 residues. CDR3: CASSQDMRRRLF. Here the CDR3 DNA reads TGTGCCAGCAGCCAAGATATGAGGCGACGGCTTTTC. The full variable domain, in which reference TRBV14 and TRBJ1-2 provide the parts outside the CDR3, is EAGVTQFPSHSVIEKGQTVTLRCDPISGHDNLYWYRRVMGKEIKFLLHFVKESKQDESGMPNNRFLAERTGGTYSTLKVQPAELEDSGVYFCASSQDMRRRLFGSGTRLTVV.

V usage is TRBV4-3 and J usage is TRBJ2-3; 10 positions agree with TRBD1. The germline V gene encodes CDR1 LGHNA and CDR2 YSLEER. The CDR3 is 17 residues long. V trimming: 0 bases; J trimming: 3 bases; junction bases outside the gene matches: 6. The DNA of the CDR3 is TGCGCCAGCAGCCAAGATCTTGGGACAGGGGAAACAGATACGCAGTATTTT. It is translated as CASSQDLGTGETDTQYF.

The chain combines TRBV2 with TRBJ2-5; 12 bases line up with TRBD2. With V trimmed by 2 bases and J by 5 bases, 6 bases remained unmatched. The length of the CDR3 is 16 residues. In germline, CDR1 is SNHLY, CDR2 FYNNEI. The CDR3 spells CASSESLAGGVETQYF. The CDR3 DNA is TGTGCCAGCAGTGAATCCCTAGCGGGGGGGGTGGAGACCCAGTACTTC.

This chain connects TRBV6-5 to TRBJ2-1, with a possible D match to TRBD1 (6 bases). The CDR3 is 13 amino acids. Trimming removed 8 bases from V and 5 bases from J, with 13 bases in between. The germline V gene encodes CDR1 MNHEY and CDR2 SVGAGI. CDR3 protein: CASPPTGDNEQFF. As DNA, the CDR3 is TGTGCCAGCCCCCCGACAGGCGACAATGAGCAGTTCTTC.

V gene TRBV2 combines with J gene TRBJ1-4; 8 bases align to TRBD1. Germline V gene sequence: CDR1 SNHLY, CDR2 FYNNEI. Trimming removed 4 bases from V and 7 bases from J; junction bases left unmatched: 8. The CDR3 is 15 amino acids. The CDR3 loop reads CASSAAGGLSEKLFF. CDR3 bases: TGTGCCAGCAGTGCAGCAGGGGGCTTGAGTGAAAAACTGTTTTTT.

This clone was detected only once. The rearrangement uses TRBV7-2 and TRBJ1-1, with TRBD1 identical over 12 bases. Germline V gene lookup returns CDR1 SGHTA and CDR2 FQGNSA. The CDR3 is 16 amino acids. J lost 4 bases, V lost 1 base, and 4 bases had no gene match. The CDR3 protein is CASSLDGTGGFTEAFF. The CDR3 bases are TGTGCCAGCAGCTTAGACGGGACAGGGGGCTTCACTGAAGCTTTCTTT.

This sequence joins TRBV15 and TRBJ2-3; TRBD2 agrees at 7 bases. CDR3 length equals 16 residues. V shed 0 bases and J 6 bases; nucleotides not matched to a gene: 9. From germline, CDR1 is LNHNV and CDR2 YYDKDF (reference sequence). Written as DNA, the CDR3 is TGTGCCACCAGCAGAGATCAGGGCGGGGGTGGGGATACGCAGTATTTT. Translated: CATSRDQGGGGDTQYF.

This rearrangement joins TRBV19 to TRBJ2-2; TRBD1 might be the D (7 bases). Germline V gives CDR1 LNHDA, CDR2 SQIVND (reference sequence). Trimming stripped 11 bases from V and 0 bases from J, with 13 bases between. The CDR3 is 14 residues long. Here the CDR3 reads CAGAGQSNTGELFF. As DNA, the CDR3 is TGTGCCGGTGCGGGACAGTCGAACACCGGGGAGCTGTTTTTT.

In its sample, this clone was seen once. The chain couples TRBV9 to TRBJ2-5; D gene unclear. Per the germline V gene, CDR1 is SGDLS and CDR2 is YYNGEE. V gave up 3 bases and J gave up 5 bases, with 8 bases separating them. This CDR3 has 12 amino acids. CDR3 residues: CASSALEETQYF. CDR3 bases: TGTGCCAGCAGCGCCCTCGAGGAGACCCAGTACTTC.

This clone was counted a single time. The chain is built from TRBV2 and TRBJ2-4, with 11 nucleotides matching TRBD2. V was pared by 2 bases and J by 2 bases, with 11 bases of the junction left unmatched. The CDR3 consists of 19 residues. The germline V gene encodes CDR1 SNHLY and CDR2 FYNNEI. The CDR3 protein is CASSEWVVAGGPPKNIQYF. In DNA form, the CDR3 reads TGTGCCAGCAGTGAATGGGTGGTAGCGGGGGGGCCTCCCAAAAACATTCAGTACTTC.

The chain has TRBV9 and TRBJ2-1; TRBD1 might be the D (6 bases). Germline V gives CDR1 SGDLS, CDR2 YYNGEE. Deletions cut 0 bases from V and 2 bases from J, with 9 bases between. The CDR3 runs 15 residues. CDR3 in amino acids: CASSVDRAPYNEQFF. The CDR3, as DNA: TGTGCCAGCAGCGTAGACAGGGCGCCCTACAATGAGCAGTTCTTC. The full variable domain, with the rest looked up from reference TRBV9 and TRBJ2-1, is DSGVTQTPKHLITATGQRVTLRCSPRSGDLSVYWYQQSLDQGLQFLIQYYNGEERAKGNILERFSAQQFPDLHSELNLSSLELGDSALYFCASSVDRAPYNEQFFGPGTRLTVL.

The chain couples TRBV4-3 to TRBJ2-2; D not resolved. Germline values: CDR1 LGHNA, CDR2 YSLEER. V was trimmed by 1 base and J by 1 base, leaving 7 bases between them. CDR3 length: 15 amino acids. CDR3: CASSQGPRNTGELFF. The DNA for the CDR3 is TGCGCCAGCAGCCAAGGCCCCAGGAACACCGGGGAGCTGTTTTTT.

V and J are TRBV7-6 and TRBJ1-4; 7 positions agree with TRBD1. Trimming at V came to 5 bases and at J to 8 bases, leaving 11 bases not matched to a gene. This CDR3 contains 15 residues. The germline V gene encodes CDR1 SGHVS and CDR2 FNYEAQ. Written as DNA, the CDR3 is TGTGCCAGCAGCCCTAAACAGGGGCTGGGCGAAAAACTGTTTTTT. Protein sequence: CASSPKQGLGEKLFF.

V gene TRBV27 combines with J gene TRBJ2-7, with TRBD2 matching 10 bases. From germline, CDR1 is MNHEY and CDR2 SMNVEV (reference sequence). The CDR3 has 15 residues. V trimming: 6 bases; J trimming: 2 bases; junction bases outside the gene matches: 7. CDR3 protein: CASRPSGGGTYEQYF. In nucleotides, the CDR3 is TGTGCCAGCAGGCCAAGCGGGGGGGGGACCTACGAGCAGTACTTC.

CDR3 nucleotide sequence: TGTGCCAGCAGCATTGGACAGGGCTATAATTCACCCCTCCACTTT. Translating it yields CASSIGQGYNSPLHF. The chain uses TRBV11-3 and TRBJ1-6; the match to TRBD1 covers 8 bases. The length of the CDR3 is 15 residues. With V trimmed by 5 bases and J by 3 bases, 3 bases remained unmatched. CDR1 SGHNT and CDR2 YENEEA come from the germline V gene.

The genes are TRBV28 and TRBJ1-1; D call uncertain. Germline V gene lookup returns CDR1 MDHEN and CDR2 SYDVKM. Trimming shortened V by 10 bases and J by 6 bases, and 15 bases separated the two germline ends. This CDR3 contains 12 residues. CDR3 nucleotides: TGTGCCAATTCCCCTCCGGGATCTGAAGCTTTCTTT. Its protein product is CANSPPGSEAFF. The full variable domain, its missing parts supplied by reference TRBV28 and TRBJ1-1, is DVKVTQSSRYLVKRTGEKVFLECVQDMDHENMFWYRQDPGLGLRLIYFSYDVKMKEKGDIPEGYSVSREKKERFSLILESASTNQTSMYLCANSPPGSEAFFGQGTRLTVV.

J is TRBJ1-2 and V is TRBV2; maybe TRBD1 (5 bases). Germline V gives CDR1 SNHLY, CDR2 FYNNEI. Trimming shortened V by 10 bases and J by 8 bases, and 17 bases separated the two germline ends. CDR3 length: 12 residues. The CDR3 DNA reads TGTGCCATCCCAACGGGGGGAAGCGGCTACACCTTC. Protein: CAIPTGGSGYTF.

This chain connects TRBV21-1 to TRBJ1-6. TRBV21-1 corresponds to a pseudogene. The CDR3 contains 13 residues. CDR3 coding DNA: TGTGCCAGCAGCAAAGTCTACGGGCGCCTAGCCGGCTTT. It specifies CASSKVYGRLAGF.